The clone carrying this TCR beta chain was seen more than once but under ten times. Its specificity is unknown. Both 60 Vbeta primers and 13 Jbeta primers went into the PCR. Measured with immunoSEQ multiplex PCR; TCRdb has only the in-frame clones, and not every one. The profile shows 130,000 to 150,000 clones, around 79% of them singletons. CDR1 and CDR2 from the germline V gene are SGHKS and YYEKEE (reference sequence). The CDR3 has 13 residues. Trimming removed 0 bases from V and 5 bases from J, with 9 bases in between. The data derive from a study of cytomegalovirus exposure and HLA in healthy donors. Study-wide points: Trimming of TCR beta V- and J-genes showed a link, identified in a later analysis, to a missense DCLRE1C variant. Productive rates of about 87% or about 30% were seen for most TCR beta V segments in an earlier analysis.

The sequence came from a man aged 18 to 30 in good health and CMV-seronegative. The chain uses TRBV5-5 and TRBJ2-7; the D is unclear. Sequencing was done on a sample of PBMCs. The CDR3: CASSLDMAHEQYF. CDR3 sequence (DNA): TGTGCCAGCAGCTTGGACATGGCCCACGAGCAGTACTTC.